This T cell receptor (beta chain) was recovered during a study of T cells in Graves' hyperthyroidism and ophthalmopathy (dated by TCRdb to the late 2010s). In the study overall: Peripheral blood was collected at initial diagnosis, before any treatment. To identify distinguishing TCR V-J signatures, a discovery cohort of about 100 patients was used, comprising 40 to 45 with Graves' ophthalmopathy and 55 to 65 with stable Graves' hyperthyroidism. Prospective prediction of ophthalmopathy was tested in an independent validation cohort of 18 to 20 hyperthyroidism patients and 15 to 17 patients who later progressed to ophthalmopathy. The 95 to 100 discovery patients were randomly split 7:3 into training and test sets. Thyroid tissue and blood T-cell repertoires from six Graves' hyperthyroidism patients were also compared in the study. After blood sampling, hyperthyroidism patients were treated with methimazole at a starting dose of 30 mg daily, and ophthalmopathy patients were treated with high-dose intravenous methylprednisolone. According to the paper, TCR Vbeta CDR3 sequencing was carried out on some 130 peripheral blood samples, which came from fewer than 50 ophthalmopathy, fewer than 80 hyperthyroidism and some 17 progressor patients. Broader findings and caveats from the paper: Sample size was not statistically predetermined, and blinding of investigators to group allocation was not performed. Ophthalmopathy was separated from stable hyperthyroidism by a 13 V-J signature model, with around 90% sensitivity and around 81% specificity obtained in cross-validation and 80%/75% obtained in testing. Blood samples also contained most of the expanded thyroid clonotypes (frequency above 0.001), which suggests that blood repertoires may reflect thyroid immune responses. During validation, the model predicted progression to ophthalmopathy a median of around 7 months ahead of onset, with approximately 70% sensitivity and 72.22% specificity.

Hyperthyroidism patients were newly diagnosed, had a disease duration of under 2 months, and were aged 18 to 65 years. Patients with uncontrolled infections, other autoimmune diseases, pregnancy or lactation were excluded. Clinical symptoms, serum thyroxine and TRAb, thyroid ultrasound, and orbital computed tomography formed the basis for the diagnoses. Blood from progressor patients was collected at the time of first diagnosis with hyperthyroidism, before any ophthalmopathy symptoms had appeared. PBMCs were separated from under 11 ml of fresh peripheral blood using Ficoll-Paque density gradient centrifugation. Progressor patients were first diagnosed with Graves' hyperthyroidism and then developed ophthalmopathy during follow-up. Trizol reagent was used to extract total RNA, and RNA quality was then checked on an Agilent 2100 Bioanalyzer. TCR beta CDR3 regions were amplified from RNA transcripts. The TCR CDR3 was subjected to a first round of RT-PCR using the HTBI primer set and the Qiagen OneStep RT-PCR kit. A second multiplex PCR round built the libraries, followed by size selection and purification. Paired-end sequencing of the libraries was performed with 100 bp reads on an Illumina HiSeq2000. Per the authors' processing: Raw data were processed with SOAPnuke, discarding reads with adapters, uncalled bases, mean Phred below 15, or no exact constant-primer or identifier match. COPE v1.2.5 was used to merge the high-quality paired reads, and each unique nucleotide sequence was defined as a clonotype. Clonotypes were aligned to IMGT TRBV, TRBD and TRBJ reference segments using MiTCR v1.1. Analysis was restricted to V-J combinations with a frequency above 0.0001, which covered approximately 99% of repertoires. The TCS score was defined as F50 (clonal expansion) divided by E x V (chaos), with BLOSUM62-based TCRdist calculated between CDR3 peptides within each V-J. Welch's t-statistics and random forest reduced 500 to 650 V-J features to about 12, which were used in a naive Bayes classifier (R e1071). TCRdb trimmed public reads at Q25 via fastp, called clones via MiXCR and kept in-frame beta chains. Identical CDR3 protein sequences are pooled into one entry, listed with their most common genes and DNA. TCRdb's processing, not the authors', yielded these V and J calls. Recorded for this sample are approximately 150,000 distinct CDR3 sequences; roughly 9.4% of them occurred a single time. The ten largest clones capture approximately 24% of the sample.

Ten or more counts support this clonotype. Its target antigen remains unknown. Mismatch with germline at one junction end may stem from a read error. The CDR3 covers 16 residues, taking in both the cysteine and the phenylalanine. Solely the CDR3 DNA is kept, with 48 bases framed from the first base. The germline V gene yields SGHTA for CDR1 and FQGNSA for CDR2. The rearranged segments are TRBV7-2 and TRBJ2-1; the D region is possibly TRBD1 or TRBD2, each matching across 5 bases. Sequenced input: blood. The source of this sequence is a woman aged 18-29 years with Graves' hyperthyroidism that later progressed to Graves' ophthalmopathy. The CDR3 in this case is CASSLSGTDSYNGQFF. The bases read TGTGCCAGCAGCTTATCCGGGACGGACTCCTACAATGGGCAGTTCTTC. With all but the CDR3 taken from the reference TRBV7-2 and TRBJ2-1 genes, the full variable domain is: GAGVSQSPSNKVTEKGKDVELRCDPISGHTALYWYRQSLGQGLEFLIYFQGNSAPDKSGLPSDRFSAERTGGSVSTLTIQRTQQEDSAVYLCASSLSGTDSYNGQFFGPGTRLTVL.